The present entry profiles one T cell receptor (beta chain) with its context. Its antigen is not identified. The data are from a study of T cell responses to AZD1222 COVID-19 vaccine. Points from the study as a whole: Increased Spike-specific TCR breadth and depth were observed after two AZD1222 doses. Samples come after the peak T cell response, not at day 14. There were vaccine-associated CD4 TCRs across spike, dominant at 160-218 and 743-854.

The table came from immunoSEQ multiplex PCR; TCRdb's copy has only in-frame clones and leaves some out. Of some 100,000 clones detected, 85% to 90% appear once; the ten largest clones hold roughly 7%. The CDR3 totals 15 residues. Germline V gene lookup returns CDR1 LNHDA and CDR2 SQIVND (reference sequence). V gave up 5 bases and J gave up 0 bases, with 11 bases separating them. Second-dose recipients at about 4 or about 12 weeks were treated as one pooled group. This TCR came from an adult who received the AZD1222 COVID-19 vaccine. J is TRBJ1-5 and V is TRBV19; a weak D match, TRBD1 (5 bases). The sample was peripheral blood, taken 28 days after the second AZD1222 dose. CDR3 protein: CASSAQVYSNQPQHF. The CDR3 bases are TGTGCCAGTAGTGCACAGGTGTATAGCAATCAGCCCCAGCATTTT.